This T cell receptor beta chain was found in a study of T-cell memory formation after mild COVID-19. Across the study: Across donors, TCR clusters were largely donor specific. Study-level points and caveats: Cross-reactive memory apparently joined, as some responding clones appeared in pre-infection memory. Shrinking CD4+ clones were chiefly CM and EM; CD8+ ones were chiefly EMRA.

Libraries for TCRalpha and TCRbeta carried sample barcodes and unique molecular identifiers via 5'RACE. TCRdb analysed the 5' RACE reads with MiXCR anew, one entry per CDR3 protein. The sample lists hundreds of thousands of distinct CDR3 sequences, 15% to 25% occurring once. V gave up 5 bases and J gave up 6 bases; unmatched junction bases: 11. CDR1 SGHAT and CDR2 FQNNGV come from the germline V gene. This CDR3 spans 15 amino acids. Regarding this clonotype: The antigen is unknown.

Source material: PBMCs or a T cell subset sorted from them (not recorded which). The receptor was isolated from an adult woman who had mild COVID-19 (a few samples of this study predate the infection). Cell type and time point are not known. The V call is TRBV11-2, the J call TRBJ2-7, with TRBD2 matching 9 bases. The CDR3 is CASSLSGSLSSEQYF. The DNA for the CDR3 is TGTGCCAGCAGCCTTAGCGGGAGCTTATCCAGCGAGCAGTACTTC.